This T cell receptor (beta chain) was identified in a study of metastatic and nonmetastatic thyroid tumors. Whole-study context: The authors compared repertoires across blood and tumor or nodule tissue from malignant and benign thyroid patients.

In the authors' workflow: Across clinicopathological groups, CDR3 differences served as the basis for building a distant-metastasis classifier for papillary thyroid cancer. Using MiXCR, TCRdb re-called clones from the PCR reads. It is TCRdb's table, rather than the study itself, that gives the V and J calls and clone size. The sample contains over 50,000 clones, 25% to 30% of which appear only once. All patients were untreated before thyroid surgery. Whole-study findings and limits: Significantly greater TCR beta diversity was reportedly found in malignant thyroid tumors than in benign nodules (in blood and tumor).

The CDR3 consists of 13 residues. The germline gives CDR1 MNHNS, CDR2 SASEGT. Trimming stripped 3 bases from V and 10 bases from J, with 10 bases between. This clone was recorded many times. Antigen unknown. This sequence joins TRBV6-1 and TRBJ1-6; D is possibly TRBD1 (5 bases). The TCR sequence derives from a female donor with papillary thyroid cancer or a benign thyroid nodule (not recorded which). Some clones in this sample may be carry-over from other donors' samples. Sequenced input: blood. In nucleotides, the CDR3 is TGTGCCAGCAGTGAGGTGGGGCAGTCACCCCTCCACTTT. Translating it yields CASSEVGQSPLHF.